This T cell receptor (beta chain) was sequenced during a study of blood T cell repertoires in COVID-19. Study in general: Sites in the United States, Italy and Spain provided acute and convalescent COVID-19 samples. Nucleic acid was either cDNA or gDNA, and it came from T cells, B-cell-depleted T cells, or PBMCs.

The CDR3 length is 14 residues. Germline V gives CDR1 LGHDT, CDR2 YNNKEL (reference sequence). Trimming left V 5 bases short and J 4 bases short, with 14 bases between. In the authors' methods: Reference gene primer amplification gave nucleated cell count estimates. TCRdb's copy holds only in-frame clones and misses some; the assay was immunoSEQ multiplex PCR. The V and J calls and clone size are taken from that table; D and trimming were inferred from the DNA. The sample includes tens of thousands of clones, roughly 76% of them seen just once. The V call is TRBV3-1 (or the pseudogene TRBV3-2), the J call TRBJ2-5; a weak D match, TRBD1 (5 bases). Sequenced: peripheral blood. The TCR sequence derives from a human donor in a cohort sampled during active COVID-19. The CDR3 here is CASSTRQGLETQYF. The CDR3 region has the DNA TGTGCCAGCAGCACCCGGCAGGGCTTAGAGACCCAGTACTTC.